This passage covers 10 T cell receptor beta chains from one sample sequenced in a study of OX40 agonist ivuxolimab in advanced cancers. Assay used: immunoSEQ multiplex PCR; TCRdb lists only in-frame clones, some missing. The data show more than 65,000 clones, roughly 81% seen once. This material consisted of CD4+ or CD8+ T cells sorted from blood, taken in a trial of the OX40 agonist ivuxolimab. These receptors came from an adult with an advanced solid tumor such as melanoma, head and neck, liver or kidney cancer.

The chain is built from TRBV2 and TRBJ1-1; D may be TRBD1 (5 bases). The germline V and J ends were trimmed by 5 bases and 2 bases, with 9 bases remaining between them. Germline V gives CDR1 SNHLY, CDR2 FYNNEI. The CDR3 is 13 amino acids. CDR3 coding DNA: TGTGCCAGCAGTCGGGACTTAAACACTGAAGCTTTCTTT. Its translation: CASSRDLNTEAFF.

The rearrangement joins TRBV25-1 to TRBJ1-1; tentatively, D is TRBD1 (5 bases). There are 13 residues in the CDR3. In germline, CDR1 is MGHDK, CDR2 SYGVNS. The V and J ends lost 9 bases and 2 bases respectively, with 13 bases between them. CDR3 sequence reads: CASRDSINTEAFF. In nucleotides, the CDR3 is TGTGCCAGTAGAGACAGTATTAACACTGAAGCTTTCTTT.

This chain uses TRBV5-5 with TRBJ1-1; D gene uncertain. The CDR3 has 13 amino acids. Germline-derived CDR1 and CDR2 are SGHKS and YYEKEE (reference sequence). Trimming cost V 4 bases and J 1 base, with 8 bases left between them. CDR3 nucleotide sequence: TGTGCCAGCAGCCGGTCCACGAACACTGAAGCTTTCTTT. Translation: CASSRSTNTEAFF. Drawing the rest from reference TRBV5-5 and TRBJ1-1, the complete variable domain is DAGVTQSPTHLIKTRGQQVTLRCSPISGHKSVSWYQQVLGQGPQFIFQYYEKEERGRGNFPDRFSARQFPNYSSELNVNALLLGDSALYLCASSRSTNTEAFFGQGTRLTVV.

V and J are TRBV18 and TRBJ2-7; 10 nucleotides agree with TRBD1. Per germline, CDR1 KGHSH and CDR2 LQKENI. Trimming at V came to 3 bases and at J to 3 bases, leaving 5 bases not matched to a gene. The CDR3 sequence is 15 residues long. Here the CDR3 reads CASSPGTGDIYEQYF. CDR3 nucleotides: TGTGCCAGCTCACCGGGGACAGGGGACATCTACGAGCAGTACTTC. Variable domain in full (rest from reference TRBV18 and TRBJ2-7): NAGVMQNPRHLVRRRGQEARLRCSPMKGHSHVYWYRQLPEEGLKFMVYLQKENIIDESGMPKERFSAEFPKEGPSILRIQQVVRGDSAAYFCASSPGTGDIYEQYFGPGTRLTVT.

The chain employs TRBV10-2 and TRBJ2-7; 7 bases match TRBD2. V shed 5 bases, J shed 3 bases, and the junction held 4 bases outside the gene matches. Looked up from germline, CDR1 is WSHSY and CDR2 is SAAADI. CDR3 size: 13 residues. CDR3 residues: CASSWGGFYEQYF. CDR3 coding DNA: TGCGCCAGCAGTTGGGGAGGGTTCTACGAGCAGTACTTC.

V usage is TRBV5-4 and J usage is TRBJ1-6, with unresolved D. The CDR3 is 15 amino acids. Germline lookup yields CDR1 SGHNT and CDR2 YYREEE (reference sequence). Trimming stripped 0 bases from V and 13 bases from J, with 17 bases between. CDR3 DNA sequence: TGTGCCAGCAGCTTGGGAGGCAGCGGATCGAATCCCCTCCACTTT. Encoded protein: CASSLGGSGSNPLHF.

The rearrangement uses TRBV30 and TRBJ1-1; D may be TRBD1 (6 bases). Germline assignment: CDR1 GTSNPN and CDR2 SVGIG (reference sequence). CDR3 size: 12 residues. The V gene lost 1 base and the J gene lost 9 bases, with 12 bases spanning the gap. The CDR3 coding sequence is TGTGCCTGGAGTGCCAGGGGCCCCCAAGCTTTCTTT. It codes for CAWSARGPQAFF. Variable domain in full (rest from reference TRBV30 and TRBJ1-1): SQTIHQWPATLVQPVGSPLSLECTVEGTSNPNLYWYRQAAGRGLQLLFYSVGIGQISSEVPQNLSASRPQDRQFILSSKKLLLSDSGFYLCAWSARGPQAFFGQGTRLTVV.

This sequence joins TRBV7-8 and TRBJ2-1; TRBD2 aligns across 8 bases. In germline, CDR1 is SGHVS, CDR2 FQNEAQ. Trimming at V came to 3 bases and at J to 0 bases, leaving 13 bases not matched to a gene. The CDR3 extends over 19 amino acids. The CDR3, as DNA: TGTGCCAGCAGCTTTTTGGGCGGGGGGTCTTCGAGCTCCTACAATGAGCAGTTCTTC. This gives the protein CASSFLGGGSSSSYNEQFF.

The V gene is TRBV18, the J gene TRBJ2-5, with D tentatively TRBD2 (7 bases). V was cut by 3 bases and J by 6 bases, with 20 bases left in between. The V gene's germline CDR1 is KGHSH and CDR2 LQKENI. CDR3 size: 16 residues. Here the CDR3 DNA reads TGTGCCAGCTCACCCCCCCAATCGGGGGGCGAGAAGACCCAGTACTTC. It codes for CASSPPQSGGEKTQYF.

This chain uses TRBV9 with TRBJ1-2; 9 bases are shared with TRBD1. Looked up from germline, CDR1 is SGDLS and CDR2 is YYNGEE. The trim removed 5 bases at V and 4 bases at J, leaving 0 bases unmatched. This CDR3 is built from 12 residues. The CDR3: CASRDRGYGYTF. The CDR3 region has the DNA TGTGCCAGCAGGGACAGGGGCTATGGCTACACCTTC.